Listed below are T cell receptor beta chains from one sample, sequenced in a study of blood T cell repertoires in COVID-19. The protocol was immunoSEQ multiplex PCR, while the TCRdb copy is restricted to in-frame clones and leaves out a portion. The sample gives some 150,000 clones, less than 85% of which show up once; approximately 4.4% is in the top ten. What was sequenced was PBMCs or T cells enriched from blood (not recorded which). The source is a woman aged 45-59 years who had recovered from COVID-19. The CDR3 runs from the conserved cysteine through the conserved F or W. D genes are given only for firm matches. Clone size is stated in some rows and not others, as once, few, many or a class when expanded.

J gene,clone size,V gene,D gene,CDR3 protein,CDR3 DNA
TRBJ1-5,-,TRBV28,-,CASSLQGPNQPQHF,TGTGCCAGCAGTTTACAGGGGCCTAATCAGCCCCAGCATTTT
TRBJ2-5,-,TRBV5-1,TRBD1,CASSLGLGQGYF,TGCGCCAGCAGCTTGGGCCTCGGACAGGGGTACTTC
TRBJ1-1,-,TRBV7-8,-,CASSLSAGGGTEAFF,TGTGCCAGCAGCTTAAGCGCGGGAGGTGGCACTGAAGCTTTCTTT
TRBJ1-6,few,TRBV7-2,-,CASTRTLYNSPLHF,TGTGCCAGCACCCGGACACTTTATAATTCACCCCTCCACTTT
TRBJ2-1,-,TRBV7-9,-,CASSLPFGGDEQFF,TGTGCCAGCAGCTTACCCTTCGGCGGCGATGAGCAGTTCTTC
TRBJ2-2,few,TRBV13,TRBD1,CASTSSGTGGTGELFF,TGTGCCAGCACCTCCTCCGGGACAGGGGGCACCGGGGAGCTGTTTTTT
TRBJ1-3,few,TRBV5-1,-,CASSLGRGAGNTIYF,TGCGCCAGCAGCTTGGGACGGGGTGCTGGAAACACCATATATTTT
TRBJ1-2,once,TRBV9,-,CASSVEGRDFYGYTF,TGTGCCAGCAGCGTAGAGGGCAGGGACTTCTATGGCTACACCTTC
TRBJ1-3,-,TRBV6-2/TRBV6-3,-,CASSPRGAPSGNTIYF,TGTGCCAGCAGCCCTCGGGGGGCGCCCTCTGGAAACACCATATATTTT
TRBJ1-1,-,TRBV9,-,CASSATVQNTEAFF,TGTGCCAGCAGCGCCACAGTACAAAACACTGAAGCTTTCTTT
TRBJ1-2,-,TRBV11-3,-,CASSLETASDGYTF,TGTGCCAGCAGCTTAGAGACAGCCTCGGATGGCTACACCTTC
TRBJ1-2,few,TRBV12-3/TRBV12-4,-,CASMPDFGGYTF,TGTGCCAGCATGCCAGATTTTGGTGGCTACACCTTC
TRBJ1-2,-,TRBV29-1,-,CSVEGGGEGGYTF,TGCAGCGTTGAAGGGGGGGGAGAAGGAGGCTACACCTTC
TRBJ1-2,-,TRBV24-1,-,CATSATDQTNYGYTF,TGTGCCACCAGTGCCACAGACCAAACTAACTATGGCTACACCTTC
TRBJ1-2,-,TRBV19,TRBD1,CASGDRASGYTF,TGTGCCAGTGGGGACAGGGCCTCCGGCTACACCTTC
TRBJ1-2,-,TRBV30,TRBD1,CAWSGTAYGYTF,TGTGCCTGGAGCGGGACAGCCTATGGCTACACCTTC
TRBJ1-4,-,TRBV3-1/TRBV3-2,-,CASSQDRTVKLFF,TGTGCCAGCAGCCAAGACCGGACAGTTAAGTTGTTTTTT
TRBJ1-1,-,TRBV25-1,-,CASSELSTYEEGNTEAFF,TGTGCCAGCAGTGAATTATCTACTTACGAAGAGGGAAACACTGAAGCTTTCTTT
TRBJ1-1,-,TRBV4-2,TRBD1,CASSNRDRGLTEAFF,TGTGCCAGCAGCAACCGGGACAGGGGGCTTACTGAAGCTTTCTTT
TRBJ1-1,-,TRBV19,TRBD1,CASSIRRGPEAFF,TGTGCCAGTAGTATACGCAGGGGGCCTGAAGCTTTCTTT
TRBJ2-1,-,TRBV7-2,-,CASSLVASGYNEQFF,TGTGCCAGCAGCTTAGTAGCTAGTGGCTACAATGAGCAGTTCTTC
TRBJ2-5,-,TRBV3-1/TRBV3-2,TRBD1,CASSQVGGQGTETQYF,TGTGCCAGCAGCCAAGTAGGGGGACAGGGAACGGAGACCCAGTACTTC
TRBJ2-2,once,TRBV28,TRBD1,CASGITGVAGELFF,TGTGCCAGCGGAATTACAGGGGTCGCCGGGGAGCTGTTTTTT
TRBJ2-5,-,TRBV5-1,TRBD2,CASSLKRGAETQYF,TGCGCCAGCAGCTTGAAGCGGGGGGCTGAGACCCAGTACTTC
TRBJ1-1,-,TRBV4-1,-,CASSQERNTEAFF,TGCGCCAGCAGCCAAGAGCGGAACACTGAAGCTTTCTTT
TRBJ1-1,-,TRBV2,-,CASSESRSEAFF,TGTGCCAGCAGTGAAAGCCGGAGTGAAGCTTTCTTT
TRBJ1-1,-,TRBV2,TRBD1,CASSPEGATEAFF,TGTGCCAGCAGTCCAGAGGGGGCAACTGAAGCTTTCTTT
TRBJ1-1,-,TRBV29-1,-,CSASRGGVNTEAFF,TGCAGCGCTTCCCGCGGGGGGGTGAACACTGAAGCTTTCTTT
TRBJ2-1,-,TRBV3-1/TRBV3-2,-,CASSREIVSEQFF,TGTGCCAGCAGCCGTGAGATAGTTAGTGAGCAGTTCTTC
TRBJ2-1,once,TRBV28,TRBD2,CASTSFQGGYNEQFF,TGTGCCAGCACCTCGTTCCAGGGAGGGTACAATGAGCAGTTCTTC
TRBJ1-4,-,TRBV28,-,CASIRRGWVNEKLFF,TGTGCCAGCATAAGACGGGGGTGGGTGAATGAAAAACTGTTTTTT
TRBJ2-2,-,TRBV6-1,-,CASSGKASRSTGELFF,TGTGCCAGCAGTGGAAAGGCGAGTCGGAGCACCGGGGAGCTGTTTTTT
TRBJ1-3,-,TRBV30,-,CAWSVWRGRNTIYF,TGTGCCTGGAGTGTATGGCGGGGTCGAAACACCATATATTTT
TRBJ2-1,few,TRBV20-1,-,CSASGGYGQFF,TGCAGTGCTAGCGGCGGGTACGGGCAGTTCTTC
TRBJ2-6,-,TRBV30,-,CACNRGITGANVLTF,TGTGCCTGTAACCGGGGGATAACTGGGGCCAACGTCCTGACTTTC
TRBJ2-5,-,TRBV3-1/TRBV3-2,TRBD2,CASSQGTSGQETQYF,TGTGCCAGCAGCCAAGGGACTAGCGGACAAGAGACCCAGTACTTC
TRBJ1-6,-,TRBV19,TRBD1,CASTRRTGGSYNSPLHF,TGTGCCAGTACCCGCCGGACAGGGGGATCCTATAATTCACCCCTCCACTTT
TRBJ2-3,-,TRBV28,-,CASSLAGRADTQYF,TGTGCCAGCAGTTTGGCGGGCCGGGCAGATACGCAGTATTTT
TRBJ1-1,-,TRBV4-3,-,CASRSPGTEAFF,TGCGCCAGCAGGTCCCCGGGGACTGAAGCTTTCTTT
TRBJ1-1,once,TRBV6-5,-,CASNLNGGTEAFF,TGTGCCAGCAACCTGAACGGGGGGACTGAAGCTTTCTTT
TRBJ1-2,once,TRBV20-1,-,CSARDIDSLAF,TGCAGTGCTAGAGATATTGACAGCCTGGCCTTC
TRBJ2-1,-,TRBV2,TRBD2,CASSGSSGIGNNEQFF,TGTGCCAGCAGTGGATCCAGCGGGATAGGGAACAATGAGCAGTTCTTC
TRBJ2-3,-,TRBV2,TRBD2,CAIPVLGGGTDTQYF,TGTGCCATCCCCGTGCTTGGGGGGGGGACAGATACGCAGTATTTT
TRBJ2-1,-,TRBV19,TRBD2,CASSILGLAGGNEQFF,TGTGCCAGTAGTATCCTCGGACTAGCGGGAGGGAATGAGCAGTTCTTC